The following is a T cell receptor (beta chain) sequence with its context. The protocol was immunoSEQ multiplex PCR, while the TCRdb copy is restricted to in-frame clones and leaves out a portion. The sample shows roughly 68,000 clones, over 80% of them seen only once. The CDR3 has 16 amino acids. Germline V gives CDR1 SGHRS, CDR2 YFSETQ. J lost 2 bases, V lost 4 bases, and 9 bases had no gene match. This entry belongs to a study of siplizumab effects on memory and regulatory T cells. This chain connects TRBV5-1 to TRBJ2-3; 8 bases match TRBD2. Sequenced sample: memory CD4+ T cells sorted from blood. The TCR comes from a human donor in good health. DNA for the CDR3: TGCGCCAGCAGCGGAACGACTAGCGTTCTCACAGATACGCAGTATTTT. Protein product: CASSGTTSVLTDTQYF.